These T cell receptor beta chains were read from a single sample in a study of post-analysis software for immune sequencing data. TCRdb re-called the PCR reads with MiXCR, one entry per CDR3 protein. Of 600,000 to 700,000 distinct CDR3 sequences detected, 55% to 70% appear once; the ten largest clones hold around 11%. The sequencing sample was made of blood. These receptors were taken from a girl aged 2 to 10 with multiple sclerosis. CDR3s include the opening cysteine and the closing phenylalanine or tryptophan. The order of the fields is CDR3 DNA, CDR3 protein, J gene, clone size, D gene, V gene. The D gene is left open where the match is weak. Rows give clone size only sometimes, using once, few, many, or a class for an expanded clone.

TGCAGTGCTACTCTACGGGACAATGAGCAGTTCTTC,CSATLRDNEQFF,TRBJ2-1,.,.,TRBV20-1
TGTGCCAGCAGCCCTGGCCTAGCGGACCCCCACTCCTACAATGAGCAGTTCTTC,CASSPGLADPHSYNEQFF,TRBJ2-1,once,TRBD2,TRBV6-2/TRBV6-3
TGCAGCACTCCCCCGGACAGGCTGAGTGCCAGCACTGAAGCTTTCTTT,CSTPPDRLSASTEAFF,TRBJ1-1,.,TRBD1,TRBV29-1
TGTGCCAGCAGTTATCCGGGGGGACCGAACACTGAAGCTTTCTTT,CASSYPGGPNTEAFF,TRBJ1-1,.,.,TRBV6-6
TGTGCCAGCAGCTTATGGCACAGGGGTAATGAGCAGTTCTTC,CASSLWHRGNEQFF,TRBJ2-1,.,TRBD1,TRBV7-2
TGCAGCCCGGGGGGCAGGGATGAGACCCAGTACTTC,CSPGGRDETQYF,TRBJ2-5,few,.,TRBV29-1
TGCGCCAGCAGACTGACAGGGTTCGCAGATACGCAGTATTTT,CASRLTGFADTQYF,TRBJ2-3,few,TRBD1,TRBV5-1
TGTGCCAGTAGACCAGGGGCAGAAAGCAATGAGCAGTTCTTC,CASRPGAESNEQFF,TRBJ2-1,few,.,TRBV19
TGCGCCAGCAGCCAAGGGACTAGCGGGAGAAGAGATACGCAGTATTTT,CASSQGTSGRRDTQYF,TRBJ2-3,few,TRBD2,TRBV4-1
TGCGCCAGCAGCGGTGGGGGGGCAAACGAGCAGTACTTC,CASSGGGANEQYF,TRBJ2-7,.,.,TRBV5-1
TGTGCCAGCAGCTTAACCCCAGGGGGACTGGAGACCCAGTACTTC,CASSLTPGGLETQYF,TRBJ2-5,.,.,TRBV7-3
TGTGCCAGCAGTGAAACAGGTCGGAACACTGAAGCTTTCTTT,CASSETGRNTEAFF,TRBJ1-1,.,.,TRBV6-1
TGTGCCTGGAGGAACACAGGGAACACTGAAGCTTTCTTT,CAWRNTGNTEAFF,TRBJ1-1,.,.,TRBV30
TGCGCCAGCAGCTCTGGCCAGACAGGTAGCTTCTTCAATGAGCAGTTCTTC,CASSSGQTGSFFNEQFF,TRBJ2-1,few,.,TRBV5-1
TGCAGCGTAGCGCCGGTGGGGGCCGGAGAGACCCAGTACTTC,CSVAPVGAGETQYF,TRBJ2-5,.,.,TRBV29-1
TGCAGTGCTAGTAGTCAAGGCTCCTACAATGAGCAGTTCTTC,CSASSQGSYNEQFF,TRBJ2-1,once,.,TRBV20-1
TGCAGCGTGAAGGGGGGGGTCACAGATACGCAGTATTTT,CSVKGGVTDTQYF,TRBJ2-3,.,.,TRBV29-1
TGTGCCAGCAGCTTAATGGGATCGGGTGAGCAGTTCTTC,CASSLMGSGEQFF,TRBJ2-1,few,.,TRBV7-6
TGCAGTGCTAGAAACCGGCCCGACCAAGAGACCCAGTACTTC,CSARNRPDQETQYF,TRBJ2-5,.,.,TRBV20-1
TGTGCCAGCAGTTTATTCGGGGAGACCCAGTACTTC,CASSLFGETQYF,TRBJ2-5,few,.,TRBV27
TGTGCCAGCAGTTGGCGACTAGCGGGTCAGTTCTTC,CASSWRLAGQFF,TRBJ2-1,.,TRBD2,TRBV6-2/TRBV6-3
TGTGCCAGCAGCCAAGCTTGGGGGGGTTCCGACAATGAGCAGTTCTTC,CASSQAWGGSDNEQFF,TRBJ2-1,.,TRBD2,TRBV3-1
TGCAGTGCCGTAGACGTCGTGAGGGGCTACGAGCAGTACTTC,CSAVDVVRGYEQYF,TRBJ2-7,few,.,TRBV20-1
TGCAGTGCTAGAGTGAGCGGGACCGTGTTTGTCAATGAGCAGTTCTTC,CSARVSGTVFVNEQFF,TRBJ2-1,.,TRBD2,TRBV20-1
TGTGCCAGCAGCTCGGCCGACGGGGTTCTCTACGAGCAGTACTTC,CASSSADGVLYEQYF,TRBJ2-7,.,.,TRBV5-6
TGTGCCAGCAGCCCGACAGGGAGTGGGGGCTATGGCTACACCTTC,CASSPTGSGGYGYTF,TRBJ1-2,.,TRBD1,TRBV3-1
TGTGCCAGCAGCTCCACAGGTATTTCTAATACCTACGAGCAGTACTTC,CASSSTGISNTYEQYF,TRBJ2-7,.,.,TRBV5-5
TGTGCCAGCACCCCAGACCTCTACGAGCAGTACTTC,CASTPDLYEQYF,TRBJ2-7,.,.,TRBV6-1
TGCAGTGCTAGAGGGAGGGGGCTAAGCAATCAGCCCCAGCATTTT,CSARGRGLSNQPQHF,TRBJ1-5,.,TRBD1,TRBV20-1
TGTGCCAGCAGCTCCCTAGCTCTTCATAGCAATCAGCCCCAGCATTTT,CASSSLALHSNQPQHF,TRBJ1-5,.,.,TRBV7-8
TGTGCCAGCAGTGCTTGGGACACCACTTTTGCAACTAATGAAAAACTGTTTTTT,CASSAWDTTFATNEKLFF,TRBJ1-4,.,.,TRBV6-1
TGCAGCGTTTTCCACAAGTCCGGGACCCAGTACTTC,CSVFHKSGTQYF,TRBJ2-5,few,.,TRBV29-1
TGTGCCAGCAGGCGGGGGCAGGCCTTCGACAATGAGCAGTTCTTC,CASRRGQAFDNEQFF,TRBJ2-1,once,.,TRBV6-6
TGCAGTGGATCGGACAGGGGGATTGAAGCTTTCTTT,CSGSDRGIEAFF,TRBJ1-1,few,TRBD1,TRBV20-1
TGTGCCAGCAGCCGAATCCGCAGGGACAATGAGCAGTTCTTC,CASSRIRRDNEQFF,TRBJ2-1,.,.,TRBV3-1
TGCGCCAGCAGCTTCTGGGACAGCTATGGCTACACCTTC,CASSFWDSYGYTF,TRBJ1-2,few,TRBD1,TRBV5-1
TGCAGTGCTAGAGGGCGGACTAGAGGGTCCTACGAGCAGTACTTC,CSARGRTRGSYEQYF,TRBJ2-7,.,TRBD2,TRBV20-1
TGTGCCAGCAGCTTAGTGACTACCCGGGACAATGAGCAGTTCTTC,CASSLVTTRDNEQFF,TRBJ2-1,.,.,TRBV7-2
TGTGCCAGCAGCTTACAGGGTACTAATCAAAAACTGTTTTTT,CASSLQGTNQKLFF,TRBJ1-4,.,.,TRBV7-2
TGTGCCAGCAGTTTAGAGTTGGGCGGGAGGGCACACAATGATGAGCAGTTCTTC,CASSLELGGRAHNDEQFF,TRBJ2-1,.,TRBD2,TRBV12-3/TRBV12-4
TGCGCCAGCAAATGGTCCGGGATCGGAGAGACCCAGTACTTC,CASKWSGIGETQYF,TRBJ2-5,few,.,TRBV5-1
TGTGCCAGCAGTTTATACGACCCGAACACAGATACGCAGTATTTT,CASSLYDPNTDTQYF,TRBJ2-3,.,.,TRBV12-3/TRBV12-4
TGTGCCAGCAGCTTAAGGCTGGGGGAGGGCAATCAGCCCCAGCATTTT,CASSLRLGEGNQPQHF,TRBJ1-5,.,.,TRBV7-2
TGTGCCAGCAGCCAAGAAGGACGACAGGGGGAATGGGCCAAAAACATTCAGTACTTC,CASSQEGRQGEWAKNIQYF,TRBJ2-4,once,TRBD1,TRBV4-2
TGTGCCAGTCGACCGGGACCCGGCTACGAGCAGTACTTC,CASRPGPGYEQYF,TRBJ2-7,.,.,TRBV19
TGTGCCAGCAGCTTACAACAGGGCGCTAATGAAAAACTGTTTTTT,CASSLQQGANEKLFF,TRBJ1-4,few,.,TRBV7-2
TGTGCCAGCAGCGGGACGTATTCCTACGAGCAGTACTTC,CASSGTYSYEQYF,TRBJ2-7,many,.,TRBV2
TGTGCCAGCAGTTTAGGGACACGCCCTAATGAAAAACTGTTTTTT,CASSLGTRPNEKLFF,TRBJ1-4,.,.,TRBV27
TGTGCCAGCAGCGTCTTATCTGGCACAGATACGCAGTATTTT,CASSVLSGTDTQYF,TRBJ2-3,few,.,TRBV9
TGCGCCAGCAGCTTGGGGGCGGGAGTTCCCTACAATGAGCAGTTCTTC,CASSLGAGVPYNEQFF,TRBJ2-1,few,TRBD2,TRBV5-1
TGCAGCGTTGAAGTACCTGCTCCAGATACGCAGTATTTT,CSVEVPAPDTQYF,TRBJ2-3,few,.,TRBV29-1